These 11 T cell receptor beta chains originate from one sample sequenced in a study of T cells after posttransplantation cyclophosphamide. The protocol was immunoSEQ multiplex PCR, while the TCRdb copy is restricted to in-frame clones and leaves out a portion. This table holds around 9,900 clones, 80% to 90% found once. Input material: memory CD4+ T cells sorted from PBMCs. These TCRs come from an older woman in good health, CMV-negative, and a related stem cell transplant donor.

The chain uses TRBV5-6 and TRBJ2-7; 9 bases map to TRBD1. The CDR3 runs to 16 residues. Trimming removed 5 bases from V and 3 bases from J; junction bases left unmatched: 12. Germline CDR1 and CDR2: SGHDT and YYEEEE. Here the CDR3 DNA reads TGTGCCAGCAGACGCATCGACGGGACAGGGTACTACGAGCAGTACGTC. Residues: CASRRIDGTGYYEQYV.

The gene calls are TRBV7-2 and TRBJ2-1; 12 bases are shared with TRBD2. J was trimmed by 6 bases and V by 5 bases; bases with no gene match: 8. Per the germline V gene, CDR1 is SGHTA and CDR2 is FQGNSA. The CDR3 sequence is 16 residues long. CDR3 loop: CASSPMTSGSRNEQFF. The DNA of the CDR3 is TGTGCCAGCAGCCCCATGACTAGCGGGAGTCGCAATGAGCAGTTCTTC.

CDR3 in amino acids: CASSLGDRVDYNEQFF. For the CDR3, the DNA is TGCGCCAGCAGCTTGGGGGACAGAGTAGACTACAATGAGCAGTTCTTC. The V and J genes are TRBV5-1 and TRBJ2-1, with 7 bases aligning to TRBD1. The J segment lost 3 bases and the V segment lost 0 bases, leaving 6 bases of the junction unmatched. This CDR3 has 16 residues. Germline V gene lookup returns CDR1 SGHRS and CDR2 YFSETQ.

The chain joins TRBV4-1 to TRBJ1-5; 11 bases are shared with TRBD1. The trim removed 4 bases at V and 2 bases at J, leaving 1 base unmatched. The CDR3 contains 15 residues. Per germline, CDR1 MGHRA and CDR2 YSYEKL. CDR3 in DNA: TGCGCCAGCAGCCCGGACAGGGGGCGCAATCAGCCCCAGCATTTT. Amino acid sequence: CASSPDRGRNQPQHF.

The J gene is TRBJ1-2, the V gene TRBV7-2, with 10 bases aligning to TRBD1. The CDR3 has 16 amino acids. Germline-derived CDR1 and CDR2 are SGHTA and FQGNSA. J was trimmed by 4 bases and V by 3 bases; bases with no gene match: 8. The CDR3 DNA is TGTGCCAGCAGCTTCGGAGGACAGGGGGTTTCCTATGGCTACACCTTC. This encodes CASSFGGQGVSYGYTF. The full variable domain, its missing parts supplied by reference TRBV7-2 and TRBJ1-2, is GAGVSQSPSNKVTEKGKDVELRCDPISGHTALYWYRQSLGQGLEFLIYFQGNSAPDKSGLPSDRFSAERTGGSVSTLTIQRTQQEDSAVYLCASSFGGQGVSYGYTFGSGTRLTVV.

The rearrangement links TRBV29-1 to TRBJ1-1; TRBD1 matches 10 bases. This CDR3 has 14 residues. Germline V gene sequence: CDR1 SQVTM, CDR2 ANQGSEA. Losses at the gene ends were 6 bases for V and 4 bases for J; bases not matched to a gene: 8. In DNA, the CDR3 is TGCAGCGTCGCGGATAGACAGGGGGCCACTGAAGCTTTCTTT. Encoded protein: CSVADRQGATEAFF. The full variable domain, with the rest looked up from reference TRBV29-1 and TRBJ1-1, is SAVISQKPSRDICQRGTSLTIQCQVDSQVTMMFWYRQQPGQSLTLIATANQGSEATYESGFVIDKFPISRPNLTFSTLTVSNMSPEDSSIYLCSVADRQGATEAFFGQGTRLTVV.

The chain employs TRBV13 and TRBJ2-6, with D possibly being TRBD1 (5 bases). The CDR3 runs to 20 residues. V was shortened by 5 bases and J by 0 bases, with 23 bases between the two germline ends. The germline V gene encodes CDR1 PRHDT and CDR2 FYEKMQ (reference sequence). As DNA, the CDR3 is TGTGCCAGCAGCCAACTAATCAGGGAATCGGGCCGCTCTGGGGCCAACGTCCTGACTTTC. Translated: CASSQLIRESGRSGANVLTF.

The chain employs TRBV7-3 and TRBJ2-2; D is unresolved. The CDR3 has 14 residues. Germline CDR1 is SGHTA and CDR2 is FQGTGA. V was trimmed by 2 bases and J by 1 base, leaving 5 bases between them. CDR3 sequence (DNA): TGTGCCAGCAGCTTAGTGAGGAACACCGGGGAGCTGTTTTTT. It codes for CASSLVRNTGELFF. Full variable domain (missing parts from reference TRBV7-3 and TRBJ2-2): GAGVSQTPSNKVTEKGKYVELRCDPISGHTALYWYRQSLGQGPEFLIYFQGTGAADDSGLPNDRFFAVRPEGSVSTLKIQRTERGDSAVYLCASSLVRNTGELFFGEGSRLTVL.

This chain uses TRBV19 with TRBJ2-2, with 9 bases aligning to TRBD1. From germline, CDR1 is LNHDA and CDR2 SQIVND (reference sequence). This CDR3 is built from 17 residues. The trim removed 5 bases at V and 5 bases at J, leaving 12 bases unmatched. CDR3 protein: CASSPPGQGRKTGELFF. In DNA, the CDR3 is TGTGCCAGTAGTCCGCCGGGACAGGGAAGGAAAACCGGGGAGCTGTTTTTT.

The chain has TRBV7-2 and TRBJ1-6; 8 bases are shared with TRBD1. The CDR3 consists of 15 residues. J was trimmed by 6 bases and V by 5 bases; bases with no gene match: 6. Germline loops: CDR1 SGHTA, CDR2 FQGNSA. CDR3 bases: TGTGCCAGCAGCAAAGACAGGGGCCGTAATTCACCCCTCCACTTT. It encodes CASSKDRGRNSPLHF.

This chain links TRBV19 with TRBJ1-1; D remains ambiguous. This CDR3 comprises 15 residues. The germline V gene has CDR1 LNHDA and CDR2 SQIVND (reference sequence). Trimming took 7 bases from V and 0 from J, leaving 15 bases between them. CDR3 residues: CASTIGEALNTEAFF. The CDR3 coding sequence is TGTGCCAGTACCATCGGGGAAGCCTTGAACACTGAAGCTTTCTTT.